The 32 T cell receptor beta chains below all came from one sample that was sequenced in a study of Ad26.COV2.S vaccination and SARS-CoV-2 variants. Repertoires were generated with immunoSEQ multiplex PCR, while TCRdb's copy carries only in-frame clones and drops some. The data show a few hundred thousand clones, around 87% seen once. Treatment given: over 15 received Ad26.COV2.S at low or high dose, single or two shots; roughly 5 received placebo; per-sample allocation not given. At day 63 after the first vaccine or placebo injection, samples were drawn. Material: peripheral blood, obtained in a trial of Ad26.COV2.S vaccine versus placebo. The receptors come from a person between 18 and 59 years old who received the Ad26.COV2.S COVID-19 vaccine or a placebo.

The chain is built from TRBV14 and TRBJ1-1; D not resolved. From germline, CDR1 is SGHDN and CDR2 FVKESK. CDR3 size: 13 residues. The germline V and J ends were trimmed by 4 bases and 2 bases, with 8 bases remaining between them. CDR3 region: CASSRDGNTEAFF. The CDR3 bases are TGTGCCAGCAGCCGAGACGGTAACACTGAAGCTTTCTTT.

V usage is TRBV3-1 (or the pseudogene TRBV3-2) and J usage is TRBJ2-2; D not certain. The CDR3 totals 16 residues. Deletions cut 6 bases from V and 4 bases from J, with 18 bases between. Germline V gene sequence: CDR1 LGHDT, CDR2 YNNKEL (reference sequence). CDR3 residues: CASRRSKRPGTGELFF. The CDR3 nucleotides are TGTGCCAGCAGGCGAAGTAAAAGACCCGGCACCGGGGAGCTGTTTTTT.

The chain joins TRBV29-1 to TRBJ2-7; a weak D match, TRBD2 (5 bases). This CDR3 has 14 amino acids. Trimming shortened V by 5 bases and J by 5 bases, and 19 bases separated the two germline ends. Germline loops: CDR1 SQVTM, CDR2 ANQGSEA. As DNA, the CDR3 is TGCAGCGTTAAAGGACTCGCGGGCGCCCACGAGCAGTACTTC. Its translation is CSVKGLAGAHEQYF.

The chain joins TRBV11-1 to TRBJ1-1, with D hard to call. The CDR3 runs 18 residues. V lost 0 bases and J lost 1, with 18 bases in between. Germline CDR1 is SGHAT and CDR2 is FQDESV (reference sequence). This CDR3 is CASSLAPGVPLKNTEAFF. The DNA for the CDR3 is TGTGCCAGCAGCTTAGCTCCCGGGGTGCCCCTAAAGAACACTGAAGCTTTCTTT.

The rearrangement links TRBV5-1 to TRBJ1-6; no definite D call. Per the germline V gene, CDR1 is SGHRS and CDR2 is YFSETQ. V was trimmed by 0 bases and J by 10 bases, leaving 14 bases between them. The CDR3 is made up of 15 amino acids. In DNA form, the CDR3 reads TGCGCCAGCAGCTTGGTCGCACAGAGGGCCTCACCCCTCCACTTT. This encodes CASSLVAQRASPLHF. Complete variable domain (other parts from reference TRBV5-1 and TRBJ1-6): KAGVTQTPRYLIKTRGQQVTLSCSPISGHRSVSWYQQTPGQGLQFLFEYFSETQRNKGNFPGRFSGRQFSNSRSEMNVSTLELGDSALYLCASSLVAQRASPLHFGNGTRLTVT.

The J gene is TRBJ2-6, the V gene TRBV7-9, with D hard to call. In germline, CDR1 is SEHNR, CDR2 FQNEAQ (reference sequence). This CDR3 region has 15 residues. V shed 0 bases and J shed 0 bases, with 3 bases lying between them. In DNA form, the CDR3 reads TGTGCCAGCAGCTTAGCAGTCTCTGGGGCCAACGTCCTGACTTTC. Amino acid sequence: CASSLAVSGANVLTF.

J is TRBJ2-2 and V is TRBV15; no clear D. The CDR3 runs to 18 residues. V was pared by 0 bases and J by 0 bases, with 14 bases between. Per germline, CDR1 LNHNV and CDR2 YYDKDF (reference sequence). This CDR3 is CATSRDFYDGPNTGELFF. The CDR3 bases are TGTGCCACCAGCAGAGATTTTTACGACGGACCGAACACCGGGGAGCTGTTTTTT.

The V and J genes are TRBV4-2 and TRBJ2-1, with 8 bases matching TRBD2. CDR1 LGHNA and CDR2 YNFKEQ come from the germline V gene. This CDR3 is 13 amino acids long. The J segment lost 15 bases and the V segment lost 0 bases, leaving 7 bases of the junction unmatched. The CDR3 DNA reads as TGTGCCAGCAGCCAAGACCTGACGGGGGGGTTGTTCTTC. Translation gives CASSQDLTGGLFF.

In regard to this clone: The sample holds other DNA sequences that translate to the same CDR3. The rearrangement links TRBV20-1 to TRBJ2-7; no definite D call. Trimming pared 1 base from V and 3 bases from J, leaving 4 bases between. Germline loops: CDR1 DFQATT, CDR2 SNEGSKA (reference sequence). This CDR3 contains 11 residues. The CDR3 nucleotides read TGCAGTGCTAGAGGTAGCTACGAGCAGTACTTC. Translating gives CSARGSYEQYF.

V usage is TRBV6-4 and J usage is TRBJ2-3; no clear D. The CDR3 consists of 13 residues. Germline V gene lookup returns CDR1 MRHNA and CDR2 SNTAGT. Trimming pared 1 base from V and 6 bases from J, leaving 8 bases between. In DNA, the CDR3 is TGTGCCAGCAGTGACTTCCCCGGGGATACGCAGTATTTT. It yields the protein CASSDFPGDTQYF.

The chain carries TRBV7-8 and TRBJ1-5; D remains ambiguous. Per germline, CDR1 SGHVS and CDR2 FQNEAQ. This CDR3 region has 15 residues. The V end was cut by 2 bases, the J end by 0 bases, with 8 bases between. The CDR3, as DNA: TGTGCCAGCAGCTTACAGCCTTATAGCAATCAGCCCCAGCATTTT. Protein: CASSLQPYSNQPQHF.

V usage is TRBV19 and J usage is TRBJ1-2, with 9 nucleotides matching TRBD1. Germline V lookup: CDR1 LNHDA, CDR2 SQIVND (reference sequence). The CDR3 spans 14 residues. Unmatched junction bases numbered 4, after V lost 3 bases and J lost 5 bases. The DNA for the CDR3 is TGTGCCAGTAGTATCGGGGACAGGGCTTATGGCTACACCTTC. Protein product: CASSIGDRAYGYTF.

CDR3 coding DNA: TGTGCCATCAGTGAGGGACAGGGGTCTAAATTCTACGAGCAGTACTTC. Amino acids: CAISEGQGSKFYEQYF. The gene calls are TRBV10-3 and TRBJ2-7; 9 bases map to TRBD1. J was trimmed by 3 bases and V by 2 bases; bases with no gene match: 8. This CDR3 is built from 16 residues. Germline V lookup: CDR1 ENHRY, CDR2 SYGVKD.

The rearrangement links TRBV5-6 to TRBJ1-2; 8 bases agree with TRBD1. Germline loops: CDR1 SGHDT, CDR2 YYEEEE. V lost 0 bases, J lost 3 bases, and 4 bases stayed unmatched. The CDR3 has 15 residues. The CDR3 DNA reads TGTGCCAGCAGCTTGGGACAGGGGTCCTACTATGGCTACACCTTC. Amino acid sequence: CASSLGQGSYYGYTF.

This clone was seen a few times. The chain couples TRBV3-1 (or the pseudogene TRBV3-2) to TRBJ1-3, with a weak D call TRBD1 (6 bases). The V and J ends lost 1 base and 3 bases respectively, with 7 bases between them. The CDR3 length is 14 residues. CDR1 is LGHDT, CDR2 YNNKEL, per germline (reference sequence). Here the CDR3 reads CASSQGTVGNTIYF. CDR3 sequence (DNA): TGTGCCAGCAGCCAAGGGACAGTTGGAAACACCATATATTTT.

CDR3 region: CASSYAATGGESEKLFF. CDR3 in DNA: TGTGCCAGCAGTTACGCCGCAACAGGGGGCGAGAGTGAAAAACTGTTTTTT. V usage is TRBV6-7 and J usage is TRBJ1-4; TRBD1 aligns across 9 bases. TRBV6-7 falls under the ORF class, with uncertain function. The CDR3 spans 17 residues. V lost 2 bases and J lost 7; bases outside the gene matches: 11.

The CDR3 nucleotides are TGTGCCAGCACCGAGAGGACATTGCTGTCCGCCGCTAGCAATCAGCCCCAGCATTTT. As protein: CASTERTLLSAASNQPQHF. The rearrangement uses TRBV6-4 and TRBJ1-5, with D possibly being TRBD1 (5 bases). V dropped 7 bases and J dropped 0 bases, with 25 bases sitting between them. The CDR3 totals 19 residues. Germline CDR1 and CDR2: MRHNA and SNTAGT.

This chain links TRBV5-6 with TRBJ1-1; D gene uncertain. Trimming took off 4 bases at V and 0 bases at J, with 7 bases between the two ends. The CDR3 loop spans 13 amino acids. Germline lookup yields CDR1 SGHDT and CDR2 YYEEEE. CDR3 DNA: TGTGCCAGCAGCCACCAGGTGAACACTGAAGCTTTCTTT. Amino acids: CASSHQVNTEAFF.

This chain's CDR3 is CASSLGQGKMYGYTF. The CDR3 bases are TGTGCCAGCAGCCTCGGACAGGGGAAGATGTATGGCTACACCTTC. This chain joins TRBV2 and TRBJ1-2; 9 positions match TRBD1. Unmatched junction bases numbered 10, after V lost 6 bases and J lost 5 bases. The CDR3 contains 15 residues. Germline loops: CDR1 SNHLY, CDR2 FYNNEI.

This chain uses TRBV18 with TRBJ1-1; D is ambiguous. Germline V CDR1 and CDR2: KGHSH, LQKENI. V was clipped by 4 bases and J by 3 bases, with 12 bases between them. This CDR3 is 14 amino acids long. This chain's CDR3 is CASSLAGSDTEAFF. For the CDR3, the DNA is TGTGCCAGCTCACTAGCGGGGAGCGACACTGAAGCTTTCTTT.

V is TRBV7-2 and J is TRBJ1-5; D gene unclear. V lost 5 bases, J lost 5 bases, and 10 bases lay in between. Germline CDR1 is SGHTA and CDR2 is FQGNSA. The CDR3 has 13 residues. The CDR3 spells CASSPRGDQPQHF. The DNA for the CDR3 is TGTGCCAGCAGCCCCCGTGGGGATCAGCCCCAGCATTTT.

This clone was seen only once. Additional DNA sequences in this sample encode the identical CDR3. The chain is built from TRBV29-1 and TRBJ2-7, with 7 nucleotides matching TRBD1. CDR3 size: 13 residues. Germline trimming cut 0 bases from V and 4 bases from J; bases unmatched to any gene: 3. Germline CDR1 SQVTM, CDR2 ANQGSEA. Here the CDR3 reads CSVEDRDSYEQYF. CDR3 DNA sequence: TGCAGCGTTGAAGATCGGGACAGTTACGAGCAGTACTTC.

This clone showed up just once. The gene calls are TRBV18 and TRBJ1-3; no firm D call. Trimming stripped 6 bases from V and 2 bases from J, with 14 bases between. The CDR3 is 15 residues long. Looked up from germline, CDR1 is KGHSH and CDR2 is LQKENI. CDR3 residues: CASSSNKGTGNTIYF. The CDR3 DNA sequence: TGTGCCAGCTCGTCGAATAAGGGAACTGGAAACACCATATATTTT.

V is TRBV29-1 and J is TRBJ1-1, with 9 nucleotides matching TRBD1. CDR3 length: 14 amino acids. Germline V lookup: CDR1 SQVTM, CDR2 ANQGSEA. V trimming: 7 bases; J trimming: 4 bases; junction bases outside the gene matches: 10. Written as DNA, the CDR3 is TGCAGCGGGACCGAGACAGGGGGATTCACTGAAGCTTTCTTT. Protein: CSGTETGGFTEAFF.

The chain is built from TRBV5-1 and TRBJ1-1; no clear D gene. Per the germline V gene, CDR1 is SGHRS and CDR2 is YFSETQ. The CDR3 is 14 amino acids. Trimming removed 4 bases at V and 2 bases at J, with 12 bases between. CDR3 DNA sequence: TGCGCCAGCAGCCAAACGGACGAAAACACTGAAGCTTTCTTT. Translated, it gives CASSQTDENTEAFF. The complete variable domain, with remaining parts taken from reference TRBV5-1 and TRBJ1-1, reads KAGVTQTPRYLIKTRGQQVTLSCSPISGHRSVSWYQQTPGQGLQFLFEYFSETQRNKGNFPGRFSGRQFSNSRSEMNVSTLELGDSALYLCASSQTDENTEAFFGQGTRLTVV.

This chain joins TRBV15 and TRBJ1-6; D not resolved. Germline-derived CDR1 and CDR2 are LNHNV and YYDKDF (reference sequence). V lost 0 bases and J lost 8, with 11 bases in between. The CDR3 consists of 15 residues. CDR3 amino acids: CATSRDTGLDSPLHF. The CDR3 DNA is TGTGCCACCAGCAGAGATACCGGGTTGGATTCACCCCTCCACTTT. Combining the CDR3 with reference TRBV15 and TRBJ1-6 gives the whole variable domain DAMVIQNPRYQVTQFGKPVTLSCSQTLNHNVMYWYQQKSSQAPKLLFHYYDKDFNNEADTPDNFQSRRPNTSFCFLDIRSPGLGDTAMYLCATSRDTGLDSPLHFGNGTRLTVT.

The genes are TRBV7-9 and TRBJ1-4; D possibly corresponds to TRBD1 (5 bases). The CDR3 covers 14 residues. Trimming removed 4 bases from V and 8 bases from J, with 14 bases in between. Germline V CDR1 and CDR2: SEHNR, FQNEAQ (reference sequence). The CDR3 region is CASSYTGAKEKLFF. CDR3 nucleotide sequence: TGTGCCAGCAGCTATACCGGGGCGAAGGAAAAACTGTTTTTT.

The chain employs TRBV7-2 and TRBJ2-5; 16 bases fit TRBD2. CDR3 size: 17 residues. Germline V gene lookup returns CDR1 SGHTA and CDR2 FQGNSA. V shed 1 base and J 4 bases; nucleotides not matched to a gene: 3. The CDR3 loop reads CASSLEGTSGGVETQYF. The CDR3 coding sequence is TGTGCCAGCAGCTTAGAGGGGACTAGCGGGGGGGTAGAGACCCAGTACTTC.

The chain is built from TRBV4-2 and TRBJ2-7, with 8 bases that match TRBD1. CDR3 length: 16 amino acids. The J segment lost 0 bases and the V segment lost 0 bases, leaving 4 bases of the junction unmatched. CDR1 and CDR2 (germline): LGHNA, YNFKEQ. The CDR3 bases are TGTGCCAGCAGCCAAGAGACAGGGGTAGTCTCCTACGAGCAGTACTTC. This translates into CASSQETGVVSYEQYF.

The chain recombines TRBV10-3 with TRBJ2-2, with 10 bases lining up with TRBD2. The ends lost 6 bases at V and 2 bases at J; junction bases unmatched: 9. CDR1 is ENHRY and CDR2 is SYGVKD in the germline V gene. The CDR3 is 17 amino acids. This chain's CDR3 is CAIRGAGTSVNTGELFF. Written as DNA, the CDR3 is TGTGCCATCAGGGGAGCCGGGACTAGCGTAAACACCGGGGAGCTGTTTTTT.

This clone was counted once. The chain combines TRBV14 with TRBJ2-1; 9 nucleotides agree with TRBD2. V lost 3 bases, J lost 1 base, and 7 bases stayed unmatched. The CDR3 loop spans 17 amino acids. CDR1 SGHDN and CDR2 FVKESK come from the germline V gene. CDR3 residues: CASSQEKGLASYNEQFF. The CDR3 DNA follows: TGTGCCAGCAGCCAGGAGAAGGGACTAGCATCCTACAATGAGCAGTTCTTC. The whole variable domain, remainder taken from reference TRBV14 and TRBJ2-1, is EAGVTQFPSHSVIEKGQTVTLRCDPISGHDNLYWYRRVMGKEIKFLLHFVKESKQDESGMPNNRFLAERTGGTYSTLKVQPAELEDSGVYFCASSQEKGLASYNEQFFGPGTRLTVL.

CDR3 nucleotide sequence: TGTGCCAGCGCCGGGGAAGCGGACACTGAAGCTTTCTTT. Translating it yields CASAGEADTEAFF. The chain employs TRBV6-5 and TRBJ1-1; D gene uncertain. The CDR3 length is 13 residues. Germline values: CDR1 MNHEY, CDR2 SVGAGI. Trimming stripped 8 bases from V and 3 bases from J, with 13 bases between.